This T cell receptor beta chain was retrieved from a study of blood T cell repertoires in COVID-19. Everyone who took part was roughly 18 to 95 years old, and they came from some 23 US areas. Participants were placed into cohorts based on the clinical history they reported. V was clipped by 0 bases and J by 4 bases, with 10 bases between them. CDR1 LNHDA and CDR2 SQIVND come from the germline V gene (reference sequence). The CDR3 runs to 15 residues. Authors' analysis steps: Reference gene primer amplification gave nucleated cell count estimates. Profiled with immunoSEQ multiplex PCR; TCRdb holds only in-frame clones, not every one. Clonal size and the V and J genes are those of that table, whereas D and trimming came from the DNA. The sample contains about 240,000 clones, roughly 90% of which appear only once.

V and J are TRBV19 and TRBJ1-5, with D perhaps TRBD1 (5 bases). This sequence was found in a woman in her 30s with acute COVID-19. The sample comprised PBMCs or T cells enriched from blood (not recorded which). CDR3 sequence: CASSIDRGRNQPQHF. DNA for the CDR3: TGTGCCAGTAGTATAGATAGGGGAAGAAATCAGCCCCAGCATTTT.